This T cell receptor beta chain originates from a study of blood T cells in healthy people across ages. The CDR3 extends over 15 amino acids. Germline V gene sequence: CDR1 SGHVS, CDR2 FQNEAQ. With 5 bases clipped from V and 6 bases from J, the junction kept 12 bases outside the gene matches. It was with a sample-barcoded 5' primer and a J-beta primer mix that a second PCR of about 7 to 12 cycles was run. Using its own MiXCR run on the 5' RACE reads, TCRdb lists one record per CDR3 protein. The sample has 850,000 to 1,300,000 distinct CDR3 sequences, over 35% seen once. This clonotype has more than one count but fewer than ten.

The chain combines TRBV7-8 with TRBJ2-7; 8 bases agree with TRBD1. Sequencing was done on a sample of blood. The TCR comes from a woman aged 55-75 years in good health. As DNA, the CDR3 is TGTGCCAGCAGCGCAACAGGGGGTCGCGTCGGCGAGCAGTACTTC. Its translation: CASSATGGRVGEQYF.